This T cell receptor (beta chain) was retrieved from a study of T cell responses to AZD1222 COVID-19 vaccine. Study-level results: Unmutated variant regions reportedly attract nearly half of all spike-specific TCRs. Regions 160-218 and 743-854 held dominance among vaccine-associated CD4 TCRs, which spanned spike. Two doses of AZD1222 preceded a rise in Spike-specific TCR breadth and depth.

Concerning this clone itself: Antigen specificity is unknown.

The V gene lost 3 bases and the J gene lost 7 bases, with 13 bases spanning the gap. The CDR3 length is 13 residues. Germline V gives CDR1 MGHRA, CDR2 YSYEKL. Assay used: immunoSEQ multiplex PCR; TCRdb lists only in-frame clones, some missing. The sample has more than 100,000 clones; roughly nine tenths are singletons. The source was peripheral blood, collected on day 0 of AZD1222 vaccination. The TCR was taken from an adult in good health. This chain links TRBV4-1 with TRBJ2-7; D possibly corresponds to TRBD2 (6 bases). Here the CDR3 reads CASSHPRGTEQYF. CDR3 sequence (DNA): TGCGCCAGCAGCCATCCCCGCGGGACGGAGCAGTACTTC.